This T cell receptor (beta chain) stems from a study of cytomegalovirus exposure and HLA in healthy donors. The PCR employed 60 Vbeta primers together with 13 Jbeta primers. Assay used: immunoSEQ multiplex PCR; TCRdb lists only in-frame clones, some missing. The profile shows some 150,000 clones, about 71% of them singletons. This clone was seen just once. Different DNA sequences within this sample yield the same CDR3. The trim removed 4 bases at V and 0 bases at J, leaving 1 base unmatched. From germline, CDR1 is MDHEN and CDR2 SYDVKM. The CDR3 has 15 amino acids. This sequence joins TRBV28 and TRBJ1-5; 9 bases agree with TRBD1. The receptor's source is a woman aged 55-70 years in good health and CMV-seropositive. The sample consisted of PBMCs. The CDR3 protein is CASSSGQGSNQPQHF. CDR3 DNA sequence: TGTGCCAGCAGTTCGGGACAGGGTAGCAATCAGCCCCAGCATTTT.